This T cell receptor (beta chain) was documented in a study of regulatory T cells in long-lasting Graves disease. Study-wide context: Patients met the persistent Graves' disease definition after over 5 years of antithyroid drugs with positive TSH receptor antibodies. Study-wide findings and caveats: TRBV28 was favored in persistent disease, as were TRBJ1-2 and TRBJ2-5. Whereas around 970 public clonotypes were shared by new patients, persistent patients shared more, at a few thousand.

This CDR3 has 14 amino acids. Germline loops: CDR1 SGHAT, CDR2 FQNNGV. Time point given: persistent/refractory GD, antithyroid drugs over 5 years with positive TRAb. PBMC RNA was the source of the TCR library. The TCR beta library used iRepertoire HTBI primers with Arm-PCR amplification of CDR3. A single record per CDR3 protein comes from TCRdb applying MiXCR to the multiplex PCR reads. The table records roughly 500,000 distinct CDR3 sequences, about 20% of them present only once. A note on this clonotype: Its antigen is not known. Compared with germline, one end of the junction differs, possibly owing to a read error.

This chain uses TRBV11-2 with TRBJ2-7; TRBD2 might be the D (6 bases). This specimen consisted of peripheral blood mononuclear cells (PBMCs), obtained when the disease was refractory, from a patient treated with antithyroid drugs. The sequence came from a female donor with Graves disease. CDR3 residues: CASSYYRLDYEQYF. CDR3 nucleotide sequence: TGCGCCAGCAGCTATTACAGACTAGATTACGAGCAGTACTTC.